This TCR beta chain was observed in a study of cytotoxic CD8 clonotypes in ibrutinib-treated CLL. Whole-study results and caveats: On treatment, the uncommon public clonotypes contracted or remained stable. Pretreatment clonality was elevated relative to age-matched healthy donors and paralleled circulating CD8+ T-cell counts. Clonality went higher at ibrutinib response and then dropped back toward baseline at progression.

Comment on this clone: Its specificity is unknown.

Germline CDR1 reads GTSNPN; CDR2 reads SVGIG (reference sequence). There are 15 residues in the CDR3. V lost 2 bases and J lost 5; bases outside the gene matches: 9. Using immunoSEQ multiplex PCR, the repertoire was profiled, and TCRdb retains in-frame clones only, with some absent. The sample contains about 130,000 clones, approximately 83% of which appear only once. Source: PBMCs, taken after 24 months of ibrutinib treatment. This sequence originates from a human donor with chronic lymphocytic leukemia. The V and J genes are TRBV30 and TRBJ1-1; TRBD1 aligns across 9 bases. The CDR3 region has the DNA TGTGCCTGGAGTCTGACCGGGACAGGGCGGACTGAAGCTTTCTTT. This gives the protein CAWSLTGTGRTEAFF.